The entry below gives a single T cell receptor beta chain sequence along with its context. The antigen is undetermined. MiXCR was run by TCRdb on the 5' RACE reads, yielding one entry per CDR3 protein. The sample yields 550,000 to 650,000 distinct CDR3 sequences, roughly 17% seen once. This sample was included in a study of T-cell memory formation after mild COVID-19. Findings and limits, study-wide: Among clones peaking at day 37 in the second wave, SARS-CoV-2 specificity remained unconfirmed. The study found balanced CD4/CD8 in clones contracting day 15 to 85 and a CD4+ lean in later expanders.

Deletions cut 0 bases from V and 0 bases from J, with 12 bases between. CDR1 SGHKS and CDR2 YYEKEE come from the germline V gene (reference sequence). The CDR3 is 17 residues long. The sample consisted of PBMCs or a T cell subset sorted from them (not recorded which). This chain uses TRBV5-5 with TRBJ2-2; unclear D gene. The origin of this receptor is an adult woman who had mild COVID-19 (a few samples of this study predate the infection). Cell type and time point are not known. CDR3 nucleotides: TGTGCCAGCAGCTTGGCGGCAGGAGCCCCGAACACCGGGGAGCTGTTTTTT. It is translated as CASSLAAGAPNTGELFF.